Listed below are T cell receptor beta chains from one sample, sequenced in a study of cytomegalovirus exposure and HLA in healthy donors. Profiled with immunoSEQ multiplex PCR; TCRdb holds only in-frame clones, not every one. Among over 200,000 clones listed, around 78% were seen once. The sample comprised PBMCs. The receptors shown here come from a woman aged 18-29 years in good health and CMV-seronegative. CDR3s include the opening cysteine and the closing phenylalanine or tryptophan. D genes are given only for firm matches. Only some rows state a clone size, as once, few, many or a class for expanded clones.

v_call: TRBV5-4; j_call: TRBJ2-3; d_call: TRBD2; clone_size: -; cdr3_nt: TGTGCCAGCAGCTTGGTTTCACTAGCGGGAGTAGGACATACGCAGTATTTT; cdr3_aa: CASSLVSLAGVGHTQYF
v_call: TRBV6-1; j_call: TRBJ2-1; d_call: TRBD1; clone_size: -; cdr3_nt: TGTGCCAGCAGGTCCTGGACAGGGATCGATGAGCAGTTCTTC; cdr3_aa: CASRSWTGIDEQFF
v_call: TRBV30; j_call: TRBJ2-3; d_call: TRBD2; clone_size: -; cdr3_nt: TGTGCCTGGAGTAGACTAGCGGGGGTGGATACGCAGTATTTT; cdr3_aa: CAWSRLAGVDTQYF
v_call: TRBV30; j_call: TRBJ2-1; d_call: TRBD2; clone_size: -; cdr3_nt: TGTGCCTGGAGTGTAACTAGCGGGTCCTACAATGAGCAGTTCTTC; cdr3_aa: CAWSVTSGSYNEQFF
v_call: TRBV9; j_call: TRBJ1-3; d_call: -; clone_size: -; cdr3_nt: TGTGCCAGCAGCACCCAGCCAGGAGACGGAAACACCATATATTTT; cdr3_aa: CASSTQPGDGNTIYF
v_call: TRBV27; j_call: TRBJ2-7; d_call: -; clone_size: -; cdr3_nt: TGTGCCAGCAGTTTGCTGGGTTCAGCTGCCTACGAGCAGTACTTC; cdr3_aa: CASSLLGSAAYEQYF
v_call: TRBV28; j_call: TRBJ1-5; d_call: TRBD1; clone_size: -; cdr3_nt: TGTGCCAGCAGTCAGGGGGGGTGGGAGCCCCAGCATTTT; cdr3_aa: CASSQGGWEPQHF
v_call: TRBV4-1; j_call: TRBJ2-7; d_call: -; clone_size: -; cdr3_nt: TGCGCCAGCAGCCAAGATCAGAGGTACGAGCAGTACTTC; cdr3_aa: CASSQDQRYEQYF
v_call: TRBV5-1; j_call: TRBJ2-2; d_call: TRBD2; clone_size: few; cdr3_nt: TGCGCCAGCAGCTTGGAACTAGCGGGGACGAACACCGGGGAGCTGTTTTTT; cdr3_aa: CASSLELAGTNTGELFF
v_call: TRBV11-3; j_call: TRBJ2-1; d_call: TRBD1; clone_size: -; cdr3_nt: TGTGCCAGCAGCTCGACCTACGAAGGGGGCGATGAGCAGTTCTTC; cdr3_aa: CASSSTYEGGDEQFF
v_call: TRBV27; j_call: TRBJ2-1; d_call: -; clone_size: -; cdr3_nt: TGTGCCAGCAGTTTCGTTCCGGAAATAAGGGGAAATGAGCAGTTCTTC; cdr3_aa: CASSFVPEIRGNEQFF
v_call: TRBV27; j_call: TRBJ2-6; d_call: -; clone_size: -; cdr3_nt: TGTGCCAGCACCCGCGTCTCTGGGGCCAACGTCCTGACTTTC; cdr3_aa: CASTRVSGANVLTF
v_call: TRBV27; j_call: TRBJ1-5; d_call: -; clone_size: -; cdr3_nt: TGTGCCAGCAGTCAGGGTTGGATTCAGCCCCAGCATTTT; cdr3_aa: CASSQGWIQPQHF
v_call: TRBV12-5; j_call: TRBJ2-3; d_call: -; clone_size: -; cdr3_nt: TGTGCTAGTGGCATCTCCAGGGCTGGCACAGATACGCAGTATTTT; cdr3_aa: CASGISRAGTDTQYF
v_call: TRBV9; j_call: TRBJ2-2; d_call: -; clone_size: once; cdr3_nt: TGTGCCAGCAGCGTAGTCGAGATCGGGGAGCTGTTTTTT; cdr3_aa: CASSVVEIGELFF
v_call: TRBV5-1; j_call: TRBJ2-7; d_call: -; clone_size: once; cdr3_nt: TGCGCCAGCAGCTTGACAGGTCAGAGCTCCTACGAGCAGTACTTC; cdr3_aa: CASSLTGQSSYEQYF
v_call: TRBV10-3; j_call: TRBJ2-7; d_call: TRBD2; clone_size: few; cdr3_nt: TGTGCCATCAGCGTAGCGGGAGACGAGCAGTACTTC; cdr3_aa: CAISVAGDEQYF
v_call: TRBV5-1; j_call: TRBJ2-3; d_call: TRBD2; clone_size: -; cdr3_nt: TGCGCCAGCAGCCCGGGACTAGCGGGCACAGATACGCAGTATTTT; cdr3_aa: CASSPGLAGTDTQYF
v_call: TRBV9; j_call: TRBJ1-4; d_call: -; clone_size: -; cdr3_nt: TGTGCCAGCAATACTCAGGGATCAACTAATGAAAAACTGTTTTTT; cdr3_aa: CASNTQGSTNEKLFF
v_call: TRBV27; j_call: TRBJ2-2; d_call: TRBD2; clone_size: -; cdr3_nt: TGTGCCAGCAGTTTTTTAAGGCTAGCGGGAGGGCCGACAGGGGAGCTGTTTTTT; cdr3_aa: CASSFLRLAGGPTGELFF
v_call: TRBV4-2; j_call: TRBJ1-5; d_call: -; clone_size: -; cdr3_nt: TGTGCCAGCAGCCAAGATGGGAGGGGTAGAAATCAGCCCCAGCATTTT; cdr3_aa: CASSQDGRGRNQPQHF
v_call: TRBV5-1; j_call: TRBJ1-1; d_call: TRBD1; clone_size: -; cdr3_nt: TGCGCCAGCAGCACATCAGGGGGCGTTAACACTGAAGCTTTCTTT; cdr3_aa: CASSTSGGVNTEAFF
v_call: TRBV5-1; j_call: TRBJ2-1; d_call: -; clone_size: -; cdr3_nt: TGCGCCAGCAGCTTGGCGACTCAGCAACAGGGCAATGAGCAGTTCTTC; cdr3_aa: CASSLATQQQGNEQFF
v_call: TRBV25-1; j_call: TRBJ1-3; d_call: -; clone_size: few; cdr3_nt: TGTGCCAGCAGTGATTTGGGGGAAATCACCATATATTTT; cdr3_aa: CASSDLGEITIYF
v_call: TRBV7-8; j_call: TRBJ1-2; d_call: -; clone_size: -; cdr3_nt: TGTGCCAGCAGTGGATCTAACTATGGCTACACCTTC; cdr3_aa: CASSGSNYGYTF
v_call: TRBV5-4; j_call: TRBJ2-7; d_call: TRBD1; clone_size: -; cdr3_nt: TGTGCCAGCAGCTTCCACAGGGGGGACTCCTACGAGCAGTACTTC; cdr3_aa: CASSFHRGDSYEQYF
v_call: TRBV7-9; j_call: TRBJ2-7; d_call: -; clone_size: few; cdr3_nt: TGTGCCAGCAGCCGTAACCCAGGGCCGTCCTCCTACGAGCAGTACTTC; cdr3_aa: CASSRNPGPSSYEQYF
v_call: TRBV4-1; j_call: TRBJ1-2; d_call: -; clone_size: -; cdr3_nt: TGCGCCAGCAGCCAAGTTCTAGCCTTCTATGGCTACACCTTC; cdr3_aa: CASSQVLAFYGYTF
v_call: TRBV27; j_call: TRBJ2-7; d_call: -; clone_size: -; cdr3_nt: TGTGCCAGCAGTGCGTTTAACGAGCAGTACTTC; cdr3_aa: CASSAFNEQYF
v_call: TRBV6-5; j_call: TRBJ2-1; d_call: -; clone_size: few; cdr3_nt: TGTGCCAGCAGTACCCAGTCCTCCTACAATGAGCAGTTCTTC; cdr3_aa: CASSTQSSYNEQFF
v_call: TRBV5-4; j_call: TRBJ1-2; d_call: -; clone_size: -; cdr3_nt: TGTGCCAGCAGCTCCCGGGACGGCATTAACTATGGCTACACCTTC; cdr3_aa: CASSSRDGINYGYTF
v_call: TRBV15; j_call: TRBJ1-3; d_call: -; clone_size: -; cdr3_nt: TGTGCCACCAGCAGAGATCAAGGCTCCTCTGGAAACACCATATATTTT; cdr3_aa: CATSRDQGSSGNTIYF
v_call: TRBV19; j_call: TRBJ2-3; d_call: -; clone_size: -; cdr3_nt: TGTGCCAGTAAGGCCCGGGGAAGCACAGATACGCAGTATTTT; cdr3_aa: CASKARGSTDTQYF
v_call: TRBV5-4; j_call: TRBJ2-2; d_call: -; clone_size: -; cdr3_nt: TGTGCCAGCAGGGCGGGACGGACGAACACCGGGGAGCTGTTTTTT; cdr3_aa: CASRAGRTNTGELFF
v_call: TRBV25-1; j_call: TRBJ1-5; d_call: -; clone_size: few; cdr3_nt: TGTGCCAGCAGTGAATCGAACCAGCCCCAGCATTTT; cdr3_aa: CASSESNQPQHF
v_call: TRBV9; j_call: TRBJ1-5; d_call: -; clone_size: -; cdr3_nt: TGTGCCAGCAGCGTAGGCCCTCATCAGCCCCAGCATTTT; cdr3_aa: CASSVGPHQPQHF
v_call: TRBV19; j_call: TRBJ2-2; d_call: -; clone_size: -; cdr3_nt: TGTGCCAGTACCGCCGGGCGGGGATTCACCGGGGAGCTGTTTTTT; cdr3_aa: CASTAGRGFTGELFF
v_call: TRBV7-9; j_call: TRBJ2-1; d_call: TRBD2; clone_size: -; cdr3_nt: TGTGCCAGCAGAACTAGCGGGGGACGTATTGTGGATGAGCAGTTCTTC; cdr3_aa: CASRTSGGRIVDEQFF
v_call: TRBV4-1; j_call: TRBJ2-1; d_call: -; clone_size: -; cdr3_nt: TGCGCCAGCAGCCCACGGCCCCTTGGGAATGAGCAGTTCTTC; cdr3_aa: CASSPRPLGNEQFF
v_call: TRBV27; j_call: TRBJ1-3; d_call: -; clone_size: -; cdr3_nt: TGTGCCAGCAGGGGGTCTGGAAACACCATATATTTT; cdr3_aa: CASRGSGNTIYF
v_call: TRBV2; j_call: TRBJ2-1; d_call: TRBD2; clone_size: -; cdr3_nt: TGTGCCAGCCTTAGCGGGGGTACGTACAATGAGCAGTTCTTC; cdr3_aa: CASLSGGTYNEQFF
v_call: TRBV28; j_call: TRBJ1-2; d_call: TRBD1; clone_size: -; cdr3_nt: TGTGCCAGCAGTTTTGGAGGGACAGAGGGCTATGGCTACACCTTC; cdr3_aa: CASSFGGTEGYGYTF
v_call: TRBV14; j_call: TRBJ1-1; d_call: TRBD1; clone_size: -; cdr3_nt: TGTGCCAGCAGCCACCTAATACAGGGGTTCAGCCTAAACACTGAAGCTTTCTTT; cdr3_aa: CASSHLIQGFSLNTEAFF
v_call: TRBV27; j_call: TRBJ1-1; d_call: -; clone_size: -; cdr3_nt: TGTGCCAGCAGCGCCGACGAAACAGGGCTAGGCAAAGCTTTCTTT; cdr3_aa: CASSADETGLGKAFF
v_call: TRBV27; j_call: TRBJ1-1; d_call: TRBD1; clone_size: -; cdr3_nt: TGTGCCAGCAAGATAATGACAGGGACCAACACTGAAGCTTTCTTT; cdr3_aa: CASKIMTGTNTEAFF
v_call: TRBV2; j_call: TRBJ2-7; d_call: TRBD1; clone_size: -; cdr3_nt: TGTGCCAGCAGGCCCGGGACAGTAGTCTACGAGCAGTACTTC; cdr3_aa: CASRPGTVVYEQYF
v_call: TRBV5-4; j_call: TRBJ2-5; d_call: -; clone_size: once; cdr3_nt: TGTGCCAGCAGCTTCCAGGGTTACCAAGAGACCCAGTACTTC; cdr3_aa: CASSFQGYQETQYF
v_call: TRBV5-1; j_call: TRBJ2-7; d_call: TRBD2; clone_size: -; cdr3_nt: TGCGCCAGCAGCTTGTGGAGTAGCGGGAGGGTCAGGGGCGAGCAGTACTTC; cdr3_aa: CASSLWSSGRVRGEQYF
v_call: TRBV9; j_call: TRBJ1-1; d_call: -; clone_size: -; cdr3_nt: TGTGCCAGCAGCGTAGGGGCCCCCGGCACTGAAGCTTTCTTT; cdr3_aa: CASSVGAPGTEAFF
v_call: TRBV11-3; j_call: TRBJ2-1; d_call: -; clone_size: -; cdr3_nt: TGTGCCAGCAGCGCCACCGGAGGGCCGGGGAATGAGCAGTTCTTC; cdr3_aa: CASSATGGPGNEQFF
v_call: TRBV9; j_call: TRBJ2-1; d_call: TRBD1; clone_size: -; cdr3_nt: TGTGCCAGCAGCGGGTTGGGACAGTACAATGAGCAGTTCTTC; cdr3_aa: CASSGLGQYNEQFF
v_call: TRBV30; j_call: TRBJ1-3; d_call: TRBD1; clone_size: -; cdr3_nt: TGTGCCTGGAGTAAGGGACAGGGGGCTGGAAACACCATATATTTT; cdr3_aa: CAWSKGQGAGNTIYF
v_call: TRBV9; j_call: TRBJ1-1; d_call: -; clone_size: -; cdr3_nt: TGTGCCAGCAGCGTACGGACGAGCACTGAAGCTTTCTTT; cdr3_aa: CASSVRTSTEAFF
v_call: TRBV4-2; j_call: TRBJ1-2; d_call: -; clone_size: -; cdr3_nt: TGTGCCAGCAGCCAAGATCCGTCAGGGCCCAACTATGGCTACACCTTC; cdr3_aa: CASSQDPSGPNYGYTF
v_call: TRBV10-3; j_call: TRBJ1-6; d_call: -; clone_size: -; cdr3_nt: TGTGCCATCAGTGGCAGGGTGGATTCACCCCTCCACTTT; cdr3_aa: CAISGRVDSPLHF
v_call: TRBV23-1; j_call: TRBJ2-3; d_call: TRBD1; clone_size: -; cdr3_nt: TGCGCCAGCAGCGAGGACGGCCTCAGGGGGCCTGGGAAGTATTTT; cdr3_aa: CASSEDGLRGPGKYF